The 21 T cell receptor beta chains below all came from one sample that was sequenced in a study of blood T cell repertoires in COVID-19 (dated by TCRdb to between 2020 and 2021). Library method: the immunoSEQ multiplex PCR assay. TCRdb's version of the immuneACCESS table is confined to in-frame rearrangements and falls short of the full clone set. An unresolved V gene accounts for under half of the shortfall where checked; the remainder is of unknown origin. Counted in this sample were around 88,000 clones; around 82% of them appeared once. Jointly, the top ten make up 7.5% to 9.5% of the sample. The sequencing input was peripheral blood. These receptors were taken from a man aged 50-59 years who had recovered from COVID-19.

The J gene is TRBJ2-2, the V gene TRBV14; no clear D gene. The CDR3 spans 14 residues. Between the trimmed V and J ends, which lost 4 bases and 1 base, there was a span of 7 bases. Germline V gene lookup returns CDR1 SGHDN and CDR2 FVKESK. CDR3 residues: CASSPQMNTGELFF. The CDR3 DNA follows: TGTGCCAGCAGCCCGCAGATGAACACCGGGGAGCTGTTTTTT.

In regard to this clone: Other nucleotide sequences from this sample produce the same CDR3. The chain employs TRBV6-5 and TRBJ1-5; maybe TRBD1 (6 bases). This CDR3 has 15 amino acids. Germline lookup yields CDR1 MNHEY and CDR2 SVGAGI. V lost 0 bases to trimming and J lost 6 bases, with 12 bases between them. Here the CDR3 reads CASSYSQGTAQPQHF. The CDR3 region has the DNA TGTGCCAGCAGTTACTCTCAGGGGACCGCTCAGCCCCAGCATTTT.

The CDR3 protein is CASSEAGPEAFF. Here the CDR3 DNA reads TGTGCCAGCAGTGAGGCAGGCCCCGAAGCTTTCTTT. The gene calls are TRBV2 and TRBJ1-1, with D unclear. The CDR3 has 12 residues. V was pared by 3 bases and J by 8 bases, with 10 bases between. Germline V gene sequence: CDR1 SNHLY, CDR2 FYNNEI.

This chain joins TRBV28 and TRBJ1-5, with D tentatively TRBD1 (5 bases). This CDR3 has 14 amino acids. The germline V gene encodes CDR1 MDHEN and CDR2 SYDVKM. Trimming removed 7 bases at V and 2 bases at J, with 12 bases between. CDR3 DNA sequence: TGTGCCAGCATGAGTGCAGGGCGCAATCAGCCCCAGCATTTT. This sequence encodes CASMSAGRNQPQHF.

V is TRBV6-1 and J is TRBJ2-3; 12 nucleotides align to TRBD2. V lost 4 bases, J lost 1 base, and 6 bases stayed unmatched. In germline, CDR1 is MNHNS, CDR2 SASEGT. There are 17 residues in the CDR3. The CDR3 protein is CASSGGTSGLRTDTQYF. The CDR3 DNA is TGTGCCAGCAGTGGCGGGACTAGCGGGCTCCGCACAGATACGCAGTATTTT.

The V call is TRBV10-3, the J call TRBJ1-1; 8 bases agree with TRBD1. The CDR3 consists of 17 residues. Per germline, CDR1 ENHRY and CDR2 SYGVKD. V gave up 0 bases and J gave up 1 base; unmatched junction bases: 7. CDR3 bases: TGTGCCATCAGTGAGTCCCCCCGGACAGGGCGGAACACTGAAGCTTTCTTT. Encoded protein: CAISESPRTGRNTEAFF.

The V call is TRBV5-1, the J call TRBJ1-1; D call uncertain. The CDR3 is 14 amino acids. V dropped 4 bases and J dropped 0 bases, with 10 bases sitting between them. CDR1 SGHRS and CDR2 YFSETQ come from the germline V gene. The CDR3 DNA sequence: TGCGCCAGCAGCCCCCTCACGGTGAACACTGAAGCTTTCTTT. It encodes CASSPLTVNTEAFF.

This chain links TRBV5-1 with TRBJ1-1, with 10 bases that match TRBD1. CDR3 length equals 19 residues. Germline V CDR1 and CDR2: SGHRS, YFSETQ. V lost 1 base to trimming and J lost 4 bases; unmatched junction nucleotides: 16. The CDR3 protein is CASSLMGQGRSLVGTEAFF. The CDR3 DNA sequence: TGCGCCAGCAGCTTGATGGGACAGGGGAGATCTCTCGTAGGCACTGAAGCTTTCTTT.

The rearrangement joins TRBV9 to TRBJ2-7; D unresolved. Germline CDR1 SGDLS, CDR2 YYNGEE. The CDR3 extends over 14 amino acids. Trimming left V 0 bases short and J 4 bases short, with 11 bases between. This CDR3 reads CASSVDPESYEQYF. CDR3 nucleotide sequence: TGTGCCAGCAGCGTAGATCCAGAAAGTTACGAGCAGTACTTC. Filled out from reference TRBV9 and TRBJ2-7, the complete variable domain reads DSGVTQTPKHLITATGQRVTLRCSPRSGDLSVYWYQQSLDQGLQFLIQYYNGEERAKGNILERFSAQQFPDLHSELNLSSLELGDSALYFCASSVDPESYEQYFGPGTRLTVT.

The J gene is TRBJ1-2, the V gene TRBV5-6; no firm D call. V lost 4 bases and J 4 bases, leaving 23 bases between the germline ends. Germline CDR1 and CDR2: SGHDT and YYEEEE. The CDR3 has 17 amino acids. The CDR3 spells CASSVNRVRTPLYGYTF. Here the CDR3 DNA reads TGTGCCAGCAGCGTGAACCGGGTCAGAACTCCCCTCTATGGCTACACCTTC.

The chain uses TRBV3-1 (or the pseudogene TRBV3-2) and TRBJ2-3, with 7 nucleotides matching TRBD2. This CDR3 region has 15 residues. Germline V gene lookup returns CDR1 LGHDT and CDR2 YNNKEL (reference sequence). V was clipped by 5 bases and J by 2 bases; unmatched bases: 7. CDR3 coding DNA: TGTGCCAGCAGCTCGGGGGGTCGGTTCACAGATACGCAGTATTTT. This codes for CASSSGGRFTDTQYF.

This clone was detected only a few times. The gene calls are TRBV6-6 and TRBJ2-2, with TRBD1 as a possible D gene (5 bases). Germline V gives CDR1 MNHNY, CDR2 SVGAGI (reference sequence). V shed 4 bases and J shed 5 bases, with 8 bases lying between them. The CDR3 length is 13 residues. The CDR3 sequence: CASSLDKTGELFF. CDR3 bases: TGTGCCAGCAGTTTGGACAAGACCGGGGAGCTGTTTTTT.

The V call is TRBV7-9, the J call TRBJ1-1; D remains ambiguous. Between the trimmed V and J ends, which lost 1 base and 1 base, there was a span of 7 bases. Germline CDR1 reads SEHNR; CDR2 reads FQNEAQ (reference sequence). CDR3 length equals 14 residues. CDR3 residues: CASSLGAGNTEAFF. Here the CDR3 DNA reads TGTGCCAGCAGCTTAGGTGCAGGGAACACTGAAGCTTTCTTT.

The chain couples TRBV7-9 to TRBJ2-2; TRBD2 matches at 7 bases. CDR3 size: 15 residues. Germline CDR1 and CDR2: SEHNR and FQNEAQ (reference sequence). J was trimmed by 4 bases and V by 5 bases; bases with no gene match: 7. The CDR3 DNA reads as TGTGCCAGCAGCACCACGGGGGGATTCACCGGGGAGCTGTTTTTT. Its translation is CASSTTGGFTGELFF.

V usage is TRBV6-6 and J usage is TRBJ1-1; D is unresolved. Trimming stripped 0 bases from V and 1 base from J, with 6 bases between. The CDR3 sequence is 14 residues long. Germline V lookup: CDR1 MNHNY, CDR2 SVGAGI (reference sequence). This chain's CDR3 is CASSYSLGNTEAFF. CDR3 coding DNA: TGTGCCAGCAGTTACTCGCTAGGGAACACTGAAGCTTTCTTT.

V gene TRBV30 combines with J gene TRBJ1-1; 9 positions match TRBD1. The CDR3 contains 17 residues. Germline trimming cut 3 bases from V and 2 bases from J; bases unmatched to any gene: 13. CDR1 and CDR2 from the germline V gene are GTSNPN and SVGIG (reference sequence). CDR3 in DNA: TGTGCCTGGAGCCGGGGACAGGGACCTTCCCTTAACACTGAAGCTTTCTTT. It codes for CAWSRGQGPSLNTEAFF. Variable domain in full (rest from reference TRBV30 and TRBJ1-1): SQTIHQWPATLVQPVGSPLSLECTVEGTSNPNLYWYRQAAGRGLQLLFYSVGIGQISSEVPQNLSASRPQDRQFILSSKKLLLSDSGFYLCAWSRGQGPSLNTEAFFGQGTRLTVV.

The genes are TRBV11-2 and TRBJ1-5; D gene unclear. The V gene lost 2 bases and the J gene lost 3 bases, with 11 bases spanning the gap. There are 15 residues in the CDR3. Germline lookup yields CDR1 SGHAT and CDR2 FQNNGV. CDR3: CASSLLGGSNQPQHF. CDR3 nucleotides: TGTGCCAGCAGCTTATTGGGAGGGTCCAATCAGCCCCAGCATTTT.

This clone appeared a few times. Other DNA sequences of this sample code for an identical CDR3. This chain connects TRBV19 to TRBJ1-3; D is ambiguous. CDR3 length: 14 residues. V lost 8 bases and J 0 bases, leaving 11 bases between the germline ends. The germline gives CDR1 LNHDA, CDR2 SQIVND (reference sequence). The CDR3 DNA sequence: TGTGCCAGTTCTCTAGGGAGCTCTGGAAACACCATATATTTT. Protein: CASSLGSSGNTIYF.

A few counts support this clone. V usage is TRBV19 and J usage is TRBJ2-1; 11 bases fit TRBD2. J was trimmed by 10 bases and V by 1 base; bases with no gene match: 6. The CDR3 is made up of 15 amino acids. CDR1 is LNHDA, CDR2 SQIVND, per germline (reference sequence). CDR3 nucleotides: TGTGCCAGTAGTATAGTAGCGGGGGGGTCTAGGGAGCAGTTCTTC. Its protein is CASSIVAGGSREQFF.

The gene calls are TRBV5-1 and TRBJ2-2, with TRBD2 as a possible D gene (7 bases). V was pared by 5 bases and J by 6 bases, with 17 bases between. Germline CDR1 is SGHRS and CDR2 is YFSETQ. CDR3 size: 15 residues. The CDR3 DNA reads as TGCGCCAGCAGTCTTACCGCGGGGGCGTCCGGGGAGCTGTTTTTT. Its translation: CASSLTAGASGELFF.

The V gene is TRBV27, the J gene TRBJ1-1, with a tentative D call TRBD1 (5 bases). Between the trimmed V and J ends, which lost 2 bases and 1 base, there was a span of 8 bases. CDR1 and CDR2 from the germline V gene are MNHEY and SMNVEV (reference sequence). The CDR3 totals 14 residues. The CDR3 coding sequence is TGTGCCAGCAGTTTAGGAAGGGGGAACACTGAAGCTTTCTTT. It translates to CASSLGRGNTEAFF.